This TCR beta chain emerged from a study of response to subunit inactivated influenza vaccine. Whole-study findings and limits: Few additional T cells are recruited per seasonal influenza vaccination, authors suggested.

A single record per CDR3 protein comes from TCRdb applying MiXCR to the RT-PCR reads. This sample yields a few hundred thousand distinct CDR3 sequences, of which around 15% are seen a single time; approximately 12% belongs to the top ten. Trimming cost V 1 base and J 6 bases, with 16 bases left between them. This CDR3 spans 16 amino acids. Germline assignment: CDR1 MDHEN and CDR2 SYDVKM. Regarding this clonotype: What it binds is unknown.

The receptor comes from a man aged 50-59 years who received an inactivated influenza vaccine. The V gene is TRBV28, the J gene TRBJ2-1, with D unclear. The material sequenced was PBMCs from blood, taken 11 to 12 days after vaccination. The DNA of the CDR3 is TGTGCCAGCAGTTTATTCGCCACTCTGAAGCCCAATGAGCAGTTCTTC. This sequence encodes CASSLFATLKPNEQFF. Variable domain in full (rest from reference TRBV28 and TRBJ2-1): DVKVTQSSRYLVKRTGEKVFLECVQDMDHENMFWYRQDPGLGLRLIYFSYDVKMKEKGDIPEGYSVSREKKERFSLILESASTNQTSMYLCASSLFATLKPNEQFFGPGTRLTVL.